A selection of T cell receptor beta chains follows, all from one sample in a study of human T cells and chemical hapten exposure. TCRdb used MiXCR to reprocess the RACE reads, holding one entry per CDR3 protein. The table lists about 69,000 distinct CDR3 sequences, about a tenth of them singletons, with roughly 6.8% in the top ten. Sample: whole blood, taken in connection with sensitization to the hapten diphenylcyclopropenone (DPC). All receptors come from a woman aged 45-65 years with alopecia areata. Some clones in this sample may be carry-over from other donors' samples. Each CDR3 is given with its conserved first and last residue. A D gene is named only where the DNA matches it firmly. Only some rows state a clone size, as once, few, many or a class for expanded clones.

clone_size	v_call	d_call	j_call	cdr3_aa
few	TRBV7-2	NA	TRBJ2-5	CASSADRKETQYF
NA	TRBV11-2	NA	TRBJ2-1	CASSRSGSFQFF
few	TRBV10-3	NA	TRBJ2-3	CAISPLGSRIHTDTQYF
many	TRBV15	NA	TRBJ2-5	CATSLGRGSETQYF
many	TRBV13	NA	TRBJ1-1	CATGTLNTEAFF
few	TRBV21-1	NA	TRBJ1-1	CASTLPQWGRREQNTEAFF
many	TRBV5-6	NA	TRBJ2-7	CASSGFAYEQYF
many	TRBV3-1	TRBD1	TRBJ1-4	CASSPDGQVNEKLFF
many	TRBV7-6	NA	TRBJ1-1	CASSLAGAMNTEAFF
NA	TRBV7-2	NA	TRBJ1-4	CASSRSRAGQEKLFF
many	TRBV29-1	NA	TRBJ1-1	CSVAQTGRNSEAFF
NA	TRBV5-1	TRBD1	TRBJ1-5	CASSLDRGPNQPQHF
NA	TRBV10-3	NA	TRBJ2-1	CAISDGEDEQFF
NA	TRBV30	NA	TRBJ2-1	CAWNGGTDAQFF
many	TRBV29-1	TRBD1	TRBJ1-1	CSVARGLAEAFF
many	TRBV4-2	NA	TRBJ2-7	CASSQDAGDYEQYF
NA	TRBV6-6	TRBD1	TRBJ1-2	CASSADRANYGYTF
few	TRBV11-2	TRBD2	TRBJ2-1	CASSPFSGNYNEQFF
many	TRBV11-2	TRBD1	TRBJ1-1	CASSSGTGVEAFF
few	TRBV7-6	NA	TRBJ2-6	CASSLGARVSGANVLTF
NA	TRBV7-2	NA	TRBJ2-4	CASSLVGSHQYF
once	TRBV25-1	NA	TRBJ1-5	CASSKGRQPQHF
few	TRBV12-3/TRBV12-4	TRBD1	TRBJ2-2	CASRFYGQGAELFF